This is a list of T cell receptor beta chains from one sample in a study of sequential checkpoint blockade in melanoma. Here immunoSEQ multiplex PCR was the method, and the copy in TCRdb shows in-frame clones only, minus some. This sample has over 25,000 clones; 60% to 80% occur once, and the top ten carry 10% to 15%. Sequencing was performed on CD8+ T cells sorted from blood (inferred from file names), taken from a patient given nivolumab and ipilimumab in sequence. These receptors originate from a human donor with melanoma. CDR3s include the opening cysteine and the closing phenylalanine or tryptophan. A D gene is named only where the DNA matches it firmly. Only part of the rows carry a size: once, few, many, or a class if the clone is expanded.

d_call clone_size cdr3_length j_call v_call cdr3_nt cdr3_aa
TRBD1 - 13 TRBJ2-5 TRBV7-9 TGTGCCAGCAGTCAAGACAGGGGACAGACCCAGTACTTC CASSQDRGQTQYF
TRBD2 - 12 TRBJ2-5 TRBV29-1 TGCAGCGTTAACGGGGGGTTAGAGACCCAGTACTTC CSVNGGLETQYF
TRBD2 - 15 TRBJ2-3 TRBV11-2 TGTGCCAGCAGCTTAGAACCCGCGGGGGGGAATACGCAGTATTTT CASSLEPAGGNTQYF
- - 13 TRBJ2-3 TRBV5-1 TGCGCCAGCAGCTCCACGGGCACAGATACGCAGTATTTT CASSSTGTDTQYF
TRBD1 - 14 TRBJ2-1 TRBV6-4 TGTGCCAGCAGTGCGGGACAGGGGGCTGATGAGCAGTTCTTC CASSAGQGADEQFF
TRBD1 medium-sized 17 TRBJ2-3 TRBV4-3 TGCGCCAGCAGCCAAGATCCGACAGGGAGTGGTACAGATACGCAGTATTTT CASSQDPTGSGTDTQYF
- - 13 TRBJ2-2 TRBV9 TGTGCCAGCAGCGTAGGGGGGCCCGGGGAGCTGTTTTTT CASSVGGPGELFF
- - 14 TRBJ2-7 TRBV27 TGTGCCAGCAGTTTACAAGGAGGCTACTACGAGCAGTACTTC CASSLQGGYYEQYF
TRBD2 few 17 TRBJ2-5 TRBV5-4 TGTGCCAGCAGCCACTCTCTAGCGGGGGGGACCCAAGAGACCCAGTACTTC CASSHSLAGGTQETQYF
- - 13 TRBJ2-3 TRBV15 TGTGCCACGTGTCAAGGGGCTGAAGATACGCAGTATTTT CATCQGAEDTQYF
TRBD2 - 16 TRBJ2-1 TRBV18 TGTGCCAGCTCACAACTTATTAGCGGGGGTGATTATGAGCAGTTCTTC CASSQLISGGDYEQFF
TRBD1 - 16 TRBJ1-1 TRBV28 TGTGCCAGCAGTTCTGGACAGGGGTATGCGGACACTGAAGCTTTCTTT CASSSGQGYADTEAFF
- few 11 TRBJ1-3 TRBV11-1 TGTGCCAGCAGCTTTTCGAACACCATATATTTT CASSFSNTIYF
TRBD1 - 15 TRBJ2-7 TRBV27 TGTGCCAGCAGTTTATTAGGACAGGGGTCCTACGAGCAGTACTTC CASSLLGQGSYEQYF
TRBD2 few 17 TRBJ2-2 TRBV7-3 TGTGCCAGCAGCTTAACTAGCGGGGGGGCCCGAACCGGGGAGCTGTTTTTT CASSLTSGGARTGELFF
- - 14 TRBJ2-1 TRBV19 TGTGCCAGTAGTATCCCAGGCTCCTACAATGAGCAGTTCTTC CASSIPGSYNEQFF
TRBD2 few 17 TRBJ2-1 TRBV4-2 TGTGCCAGCAGCCAAGATCCGGCTAGCGGGACCTACAATGAGCAGTTCTTC CASSQDPASGTYNEQFF
TRBD1 - 16 TRBJ2-7 TRBV19 TGTGCCAGTAGTACGTCCGGGACAGGGGGCCTTGGCGAGCAGTACTTC CASSTSGTGGLGEQYF
TRBD1 - 17 TRBJ2-5 TRBV13 TGTGCCAGCAGCTTACGGCCTGACAGGGGTTTTCGGGAGACCCAGTACTTC CASSLRPDRGFRETQYF
- - 13 TRBJ2-1 TRBV19 TGTGCCAGTAGTATCGACAGCTACAATGAGCAGTTCTTC CASSIDSYNEQFF
TRBD1 - 15 TRBJ2-7 TRBV19 TGTGCCAGTAGTATAGGAGGGGGCGGATTCTACGAGCAGTACTTC CASSIGGGGFYEQYF
- - 12 TRBJ2-1 TRBV5-1 TGCGCCAGCAGCTTAGGCGGTTCCGAGCAGTTCTTC CASSLGGSEQFF
TRBD2 - 17 TRBJ2-2 TRBV4-1 TGCGCCAGCAGCTTCCAGGACCGGGGGGGGCCCACCGGGGAGCTGTTTTTT CASSFQDRGGPTGELFF
TRBD1 - 15 TRBJ1-4 TRBV2 TGTGCCAGCCTTCACCCGGGACAGGGGGACGAAAAACTGTTTTTT CASLHPGQGDEKLFF
- - 13 TRBJ2-7 TRBV6-5 TGTGCCAGCAGTTACTCGAGGGGGTACGAGCAGTACTTC CASSYSRGYEQYF
- - 19 TRBJ2-1 TRBV4-1 TGCGCCAGCAGCCAAGATCAGGCCGAAACAGACGAGGGCTACAATGAGCAGTTCTTC CASSQDQAETDEGYNEQFF
TRBD1 - 13 TRBJ1-5 TRBV30 TGTGCCTGGAGTGGACAGGGTCATCAGCCCCAGCATTTT CAWSGQGHQPQHF
TRBD1 - 15 TRBJ2-1 TRBV6-1 TGTGCCAGCAGAGAAACAGGGGCCCTCTACAATGAGCAGTTCTTC CASRETGALYNEQFF
TRBD1 - 12 TRBJ2-7 TRBV4-1 TGCGCCAGCAGCCCAACAGGGGACGAGCAGTACTTC CASSPTGDEQYF
TRBD1 medium-sized 13 TRBJ2-7 TRBV6-1 TGTGCCAGCAGGGAGGACAGGGGGTACGAGCAGTACTTC CASREDRGYEQYF
- - 8 TRBJ1-2 TRBV30 TGTGCCTTCGATGGCTACACCTTC CAFDGYTF
TRBD1 - 15 TRBJ2-7 TRBV11-2 TGTGCCAGCAGCTTAGGGGACAGGGGACAGGACGAGCAGTACTTC CASSLGDRGQDEQYF
TRBD1 - 15 TRBJ2-1 TRBV30 TGTGCCTGGGCTACCGGGACAGGGTTCTACAATGAGCAGTTCTTC CAWATGTGFYNEQFF
TRBD1 once 13 TRBJ1-2 TRBV7-9 TGTGCCAGCAGTCCAGGGGGCTTCTATGGCTACACCTTC CASSPGGFYGYTF
- - 12 TRBJ2-5 TRBV7-9 TGTGCCAGCAGGACAGCTCAAGAGACCCAGTACTTC CASRTAQETQYF
- - 16 TRBJ2-5 TRBV9 TGTGCCAGCAGCGTAGCCGGCGGGTCAGCCCAAGAGACCCAGTACTTC CASSVAGGSAQETQYF
- - 11 TRBJ2-2 TRBV29-1 TGCAGCGTTGTCGGGGTCGGGGAGCTGTTTTTT CSVVGVGELFF
- - 14 TRBJ2-3 TRBV9 TGTGCCAGCAGCGTAGGGGGCACCACAGATACGCAGTATTTT CASSVGGTTDTQYF
TRBD2 - 17 TRBJ2-7 TRBV6-1 TGTGCCAGCAGTGCGACTAGCGGGGGACGCCTAACCTACGAGCAGTACTTC CASSATSGGRLTYEQYF
TRBD1 few 15 TRBJ2-2 TRBV4-3 TGCGCCAGCAGCCCCATGGGACAGGGCAGCGGGGAGCTGTTTTTT CASSPMGQGSGELFF
- - 17 TRBJ1-4 TRBV7-3 TGTGCCAGCAGCTCCCCGACCCCGGAGGGCAAGAATGAAAAACTGTTTTTT CASSSPTPEGKNEKLFF
TRBD1 - 11 TRBJ1-1 TRBV29-1 TGCAGCGCCCAGGGGGGCACTGAAGCTTTCTTT CSAQGGTEAFF
TRBD1 - 14 TRBJ2-3 TRBV13 TGTGCCAGCAGATCGGGACAGGGGAGGGATACGCAGTATTTT CASRSGQGRDTQYF
TRBD1 - 16 TRBJ1-3 TRBV7-8 TGTGCCAGCAGCGAATCAGGGACAGACTCTGGAAACACCATATATTTT CASSESGTDSGNTIYF